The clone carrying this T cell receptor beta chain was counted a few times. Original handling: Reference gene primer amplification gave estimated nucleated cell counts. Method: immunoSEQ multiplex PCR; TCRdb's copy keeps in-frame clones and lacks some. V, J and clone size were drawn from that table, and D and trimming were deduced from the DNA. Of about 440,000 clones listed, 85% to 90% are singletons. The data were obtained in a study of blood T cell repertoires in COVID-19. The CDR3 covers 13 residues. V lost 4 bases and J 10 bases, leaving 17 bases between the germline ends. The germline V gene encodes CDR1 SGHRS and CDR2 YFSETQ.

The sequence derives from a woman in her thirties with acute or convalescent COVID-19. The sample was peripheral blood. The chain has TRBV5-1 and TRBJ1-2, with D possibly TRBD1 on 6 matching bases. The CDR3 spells CASSPGTSLPYTF. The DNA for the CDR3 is TGCGCCAGCAGCCCGGGGACAAGTCTGCCCTACACCTTC.